The text below deals with one T cell receptor (beta chain). What it binds is unknown. These data come from a study of T cells in Graves' hyperthyroidism and ophthalmopathy. Amplification targeted TCR beta CDR3 regions from RNA transcripts. The HTBI primer set served for first-round RT-PCR of the TCR CDR3. TCRdb recomputed calls from the multiplex PCR reads with MiXCR, one row per CDR3 protein. This sample carries approximately 420,000 distinct CDR3 sequences, approximately 15% of them seen once, and the ten largest clones take approximately 32%. This CDR3 has 17 residues. V lost 1 base, J lost 4 bases, and 17 bases lay in between. The V gene's germline CDR1 is SNHLY and CDR2 FYNNEI. Patients aged 18 to 65 with hyperthyroidism were newly diagnosed, with duration under 2 months. For the diagnoses, clinical symptoms, serum thyroxine and TRAb, thyroid ultrasound and orbital computed tomography were used.

Study-wide points: Ophthalmopathy onset followed model prediction by a median approximately six months.

This TCR derives from a woman aged 25 to 39 with Graves' hyperthyroidism. V usage is TRBV2 and J usage is TRBJ2-1; D perhaps matches TRBD2 (7 bases). Sequencing was done on a sample of blood. The CDR3, as DNA: TGTGCCAGCAGTGAAGGGGGGGGGGGGCGGGGTTACAATGAGCAGTTCTTC. Amino acid sequence: CASSEGGGGRGYNEQFF.